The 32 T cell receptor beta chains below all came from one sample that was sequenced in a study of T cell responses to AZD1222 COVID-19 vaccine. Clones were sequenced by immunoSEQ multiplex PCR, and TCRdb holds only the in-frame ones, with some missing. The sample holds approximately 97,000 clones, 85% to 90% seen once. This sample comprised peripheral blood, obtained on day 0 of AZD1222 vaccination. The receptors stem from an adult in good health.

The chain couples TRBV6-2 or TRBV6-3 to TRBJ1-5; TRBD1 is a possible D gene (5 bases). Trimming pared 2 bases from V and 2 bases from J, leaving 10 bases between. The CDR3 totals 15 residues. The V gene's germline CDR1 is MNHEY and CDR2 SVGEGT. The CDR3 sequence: CASSYSRVGNQPQHF. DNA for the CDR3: TGTGCCAGCAGTTACAGCAGGGTGGGCAATCAGCCCCAGCATTTT.

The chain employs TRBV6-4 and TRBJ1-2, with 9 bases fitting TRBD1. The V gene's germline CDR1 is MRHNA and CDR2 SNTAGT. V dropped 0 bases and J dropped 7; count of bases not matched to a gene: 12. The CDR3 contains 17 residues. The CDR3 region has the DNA TGTGCCAGCAGTGACTCAATGACAGGGGGGGCTTCAGGTGGCTACACCTTC. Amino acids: CASSDSMTGGASGGYTF.

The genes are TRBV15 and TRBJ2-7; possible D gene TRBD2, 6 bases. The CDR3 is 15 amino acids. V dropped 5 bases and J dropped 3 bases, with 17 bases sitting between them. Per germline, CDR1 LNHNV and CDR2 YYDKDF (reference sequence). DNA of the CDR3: TGTGCCACCAGCGTGGGTTTCGGGAGATACTACGAGCAGTACTTC. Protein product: CATSVGFGRYYEQYF. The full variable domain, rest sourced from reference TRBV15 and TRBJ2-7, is DAMVIQNPRYQVTQFGKPVTLSCSQTLNHNVMYWYQQKSSQAPKLLFHYYDKDFNNEADTPDNFQSRRPNTSFCFLDIRSPGLGDTAMYLCATSVGFGRYYEQYFGPGTRLTVT.

DNA of the CDR3: TGTGCCAGCAGCCCCCCCCAGGGCAGTACAGCGGGAAAACTGTTTTTT. Translated, it gives CASSPPQGSTAGKLFF. The chain combines TRBV9 with TRBJ1-4, with D tentatively TRBD1 (5 bases). The CDR3 contains 16 residues. Deletions cut 4 bases from V and 10 bases from J, with 23 bases between. Germline CDR1 SGDLS, CDR2 YYNGEE.

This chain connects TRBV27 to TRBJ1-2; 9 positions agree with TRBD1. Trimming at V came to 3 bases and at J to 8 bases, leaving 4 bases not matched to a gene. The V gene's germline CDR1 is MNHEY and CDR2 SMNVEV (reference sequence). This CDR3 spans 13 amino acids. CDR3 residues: CASSFGTGSGYTF. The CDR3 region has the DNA TGTGCCAGCAGTTTCGGGACAGGGAGCGGCTACACCTTC.

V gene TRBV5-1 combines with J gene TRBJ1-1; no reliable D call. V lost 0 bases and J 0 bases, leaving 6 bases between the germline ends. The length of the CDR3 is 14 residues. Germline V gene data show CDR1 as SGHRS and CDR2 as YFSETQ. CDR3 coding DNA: TGCGCCAGCAGCTTGGGGGGTCTGAACACTGAAGCTTTCTTT. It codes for CASSLGGLNTEAFF.

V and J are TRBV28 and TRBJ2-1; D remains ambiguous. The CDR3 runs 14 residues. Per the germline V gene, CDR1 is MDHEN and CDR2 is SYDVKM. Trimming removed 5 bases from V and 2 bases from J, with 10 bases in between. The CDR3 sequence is CASSMAAAYNEQFF. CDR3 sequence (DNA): TGTGCCAGCAGTATGGCGGCGGCCTACAATGAGCAGTTCTTC.

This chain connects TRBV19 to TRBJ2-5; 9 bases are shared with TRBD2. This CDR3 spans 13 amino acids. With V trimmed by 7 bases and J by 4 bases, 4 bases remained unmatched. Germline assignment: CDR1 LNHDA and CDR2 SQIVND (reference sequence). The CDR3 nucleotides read TGTGCCAGTACTAAGCGGGGGGTAGAGACCCAGTACTTC. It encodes CASTKRGVETQYF.

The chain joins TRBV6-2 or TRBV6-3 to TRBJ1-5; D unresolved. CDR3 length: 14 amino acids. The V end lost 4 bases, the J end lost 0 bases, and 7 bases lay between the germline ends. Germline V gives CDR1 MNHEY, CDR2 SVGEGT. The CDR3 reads CASSFTYSNQPQHF. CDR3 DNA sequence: TGTGCCAGCAGTTTTACCTATAGCAATCAGCCCCAGCATTTT.

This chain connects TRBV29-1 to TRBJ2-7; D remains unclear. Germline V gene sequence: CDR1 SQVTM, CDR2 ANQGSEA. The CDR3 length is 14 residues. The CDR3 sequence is CSLRPLAFGYEQYF. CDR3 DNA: TGCAGTCTCCGCCCCTTAGCCTTTGGATACGAGCAGTACTTC.

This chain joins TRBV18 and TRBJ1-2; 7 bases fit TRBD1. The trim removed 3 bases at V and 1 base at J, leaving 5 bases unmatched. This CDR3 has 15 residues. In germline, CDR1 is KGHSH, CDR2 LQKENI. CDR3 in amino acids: CASSPNTGVNYGYTF. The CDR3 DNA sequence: TGTGCCAGCTCACCGAATACAGGGGTTAACTATGGCTACACCTTC.

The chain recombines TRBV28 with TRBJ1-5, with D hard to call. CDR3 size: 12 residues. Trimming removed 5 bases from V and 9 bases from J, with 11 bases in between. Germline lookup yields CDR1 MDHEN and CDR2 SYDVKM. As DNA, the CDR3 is TGTGCCAGCAGTCCACATCAGCGGCCCCAGCATTTT. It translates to CASSPHQRPQHF.

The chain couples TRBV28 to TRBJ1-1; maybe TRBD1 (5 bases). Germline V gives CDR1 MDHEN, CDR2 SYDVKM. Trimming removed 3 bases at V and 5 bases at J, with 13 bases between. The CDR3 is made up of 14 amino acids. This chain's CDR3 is CASSFPDRRTEAFF. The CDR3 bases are TGTGCCAGCAGTTTTCCCGACAGAAGAACTGAAGCTTTCTTT. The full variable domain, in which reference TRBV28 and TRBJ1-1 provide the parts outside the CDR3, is DVKVTQSSRYLVKRTGEKVFLECVQDMDHENMFWYRQDPGLGLRLIYFSYDVKMKEKGDIPEGYSVSREKKERFSLILESASTNQTSMYLCASSFPDRRTEAFFGQGTRLTVV.

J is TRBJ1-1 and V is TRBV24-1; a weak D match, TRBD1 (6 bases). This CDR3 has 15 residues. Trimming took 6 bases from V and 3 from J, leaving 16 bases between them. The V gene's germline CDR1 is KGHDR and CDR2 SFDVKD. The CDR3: CATSSTRGGDTEAFF. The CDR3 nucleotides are TGTGCCACCAGTTCCACTAGAGGGGGTGACACTGAAGCTTTCTTT.

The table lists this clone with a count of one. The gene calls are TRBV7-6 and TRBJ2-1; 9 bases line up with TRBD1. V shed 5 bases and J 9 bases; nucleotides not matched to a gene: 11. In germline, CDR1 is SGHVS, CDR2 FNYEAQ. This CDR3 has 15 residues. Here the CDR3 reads CASSPTGTGNGEQFF. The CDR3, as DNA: TGTGCCAGCAGCCCCACCGGGACAGGGAACGGTGAGCAGTTCTTC. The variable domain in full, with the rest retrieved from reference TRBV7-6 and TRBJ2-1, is GAGVSQSPRYKVTKRGQDVALRCDPISGHVSLYWYRQALGQGPEFLTYFNYEAQQDKSGLPNDRFSAERPEGSISTLTIQRTEQRDSAMYRCASSPTGTGNGEQFFGPGTRLTVL.

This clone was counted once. CDR3 sequence: CASSQDSGGLADGRYEQYF. The CDR3 DNA reads TGTGCCAGCAGCCAAGACTCGGGGGGACTAGCGGATGGGAGATACGAGCAGTACTTC. V and J are TRBV3-1 (or the pseudogene TRBV3-2) and TRBJ2-7, with 11 bases fitting TRBD2. The CDR3 loop spans 19 amino acids. V lost 0 bases to trimming and J lost 4 bases; unmatched junction nucleotides: 14. The V gene's germline CDR1 is LGHDT and CDR2 YNNKEL (reference sequence).

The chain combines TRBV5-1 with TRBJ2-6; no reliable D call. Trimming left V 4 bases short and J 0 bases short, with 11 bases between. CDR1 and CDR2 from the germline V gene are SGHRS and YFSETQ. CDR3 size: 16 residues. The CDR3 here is CASSKAEVSGANVLTF. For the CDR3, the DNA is TGCGCCAGCAGCAAGGCCGAGGTCTCTGGGGCCAACGTCCTGACTTTC.

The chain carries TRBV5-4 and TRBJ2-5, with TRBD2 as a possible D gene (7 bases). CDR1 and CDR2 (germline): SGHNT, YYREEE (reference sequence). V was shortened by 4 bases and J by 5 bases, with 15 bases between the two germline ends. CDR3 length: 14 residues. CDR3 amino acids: CASSPARGGETQYF. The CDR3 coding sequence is TGTGCCAGCAGCCCCGCCAGGGGAGGGGAGACCCAGTACTTC.

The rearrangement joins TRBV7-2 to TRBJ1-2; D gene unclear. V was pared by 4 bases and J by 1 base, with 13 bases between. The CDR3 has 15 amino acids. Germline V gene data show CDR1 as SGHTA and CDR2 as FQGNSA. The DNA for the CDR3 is TGTGCCAGCAGCTATACCACGGCAGATAACTATGGCTACACCTTC. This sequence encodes CASSYTTADNYGYTF. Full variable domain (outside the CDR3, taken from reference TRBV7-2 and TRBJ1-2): GAGVSQSPSNKVTEKGKDVELRCDPISGHTALYWYRQSLGQGLEFLIYFQGNSAPDKSGLPSDRFSAERTGGSVSTLTIQRTQQEDSAVYLCASSYTTADNYGYTFGSGTRLTVV.

The CDR3 here is CASSARSDPQQPQHF. CDR3 bases: TGTGCCAGCAGCGCCCGCTCGGACCCCCAACAGCCCCAGCATTTT. The V and J genes are TRBV3-1 (or the pseudogene TRBV3-2) and TRBJ1-5; D remains ambiguous. The CDR3 sequence is 15 residues long. Germline CDR1 is LGHDT and CDR2 is YNNKEL (reference sequence). Trimming shortened V by 5 bases and J by 7 bases, and 18 bases separated the two germline ends.

The CDR3 sequence is CASSQELGRGLTEAFF. Here the CDR3 DNA reads TGCGCCAGCAGCCAAGAATTGGGCAGAGGTTTAACTGAAGCTTTCTTT. V is TRBV4-3 and J is TRBJ1-1, with D unresolved. The CDR3 is made up of 16 amino acids. Trimming stripped 0 bases from V and 5 bases from J, with 16 bases between. CDR1 is LGHNA and CDR2 is YSLEER in the germline V gene.

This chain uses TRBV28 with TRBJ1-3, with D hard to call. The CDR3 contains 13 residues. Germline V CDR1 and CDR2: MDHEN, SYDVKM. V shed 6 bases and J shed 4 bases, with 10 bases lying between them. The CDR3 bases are TGTGCCAGCAGCGTCACCACGGGAAACACCATATATTTT. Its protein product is CASSVTTGNTIYF.

CDR3 nucleotides: TGTGCCAGCAGTTCGGGAGGCCTTGGAGGCACAGATACGCAGTATTTT. This sequence encodes CASSSGGLGGTDTQYF. This chain connects TRBV6-5 to TRBJ2-3; 7 bases fit TRBD2. This CDR3 is 16 amino acids long. Germline V gene sequence: CDR1 MNHEY, CDR2 SVGAGI. V lost 4 bases and J lost 1; bases outside the gene matches: 8.

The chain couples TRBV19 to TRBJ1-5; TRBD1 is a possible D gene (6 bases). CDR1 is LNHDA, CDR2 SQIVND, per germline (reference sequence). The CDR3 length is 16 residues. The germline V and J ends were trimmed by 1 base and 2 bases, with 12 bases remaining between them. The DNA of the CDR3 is TGTGCCAGTAGTATAGCTGGGACACCAGGCAATCAGCCCCAGCATTTT. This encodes CASSIAGTPGNQPQHF.

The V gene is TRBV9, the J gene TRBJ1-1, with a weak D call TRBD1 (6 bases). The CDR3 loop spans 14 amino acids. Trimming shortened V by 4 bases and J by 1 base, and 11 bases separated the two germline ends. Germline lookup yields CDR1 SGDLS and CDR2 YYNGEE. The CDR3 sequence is CASSPTGANTEAFF. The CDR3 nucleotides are TGTGCCAGCAGCCCGACAGGTGCGAACACTGAAGCTTTCTTT. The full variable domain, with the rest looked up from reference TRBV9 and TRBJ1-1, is DSGVTQTPKHLITATGQRVTLRCSPRSGDLSVYWYQQSLDQGLQFLIQYYNGEERAKGNILERFSAQQFPDLHSELNLSSLELGDSALYFCASSPTGANTEAFFGQGTRLTVV.

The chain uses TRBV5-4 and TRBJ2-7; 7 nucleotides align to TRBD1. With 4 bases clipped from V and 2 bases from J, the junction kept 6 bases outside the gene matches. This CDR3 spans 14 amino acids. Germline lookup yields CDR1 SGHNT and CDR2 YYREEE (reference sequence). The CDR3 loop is CASSQAQGTYEQYF. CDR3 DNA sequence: TGTGCCAGCAGCCAGGCACAGGGGACCTACGAGCAGTACTTC. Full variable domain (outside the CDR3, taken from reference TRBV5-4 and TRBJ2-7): ETGVTQSPTHLIKTRGQQVTLRCSSQSGHNTVSWYQQALGQGPQFIFQYYREEENGRGNFPPRFSGLQFPNYSSELNVNALELDDSALYLCASSQAQGTYEQYFGPGTRLTVT.

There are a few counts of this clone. Here the CDR3 reads CATSREPGSYNSPLHF. The CDR3 nucleotides read TGTGCCACCAGCAGAGAGCCGGGTTCTTATAATTCACCCCTCCACTTT. The rearrangement joins TRBV15 to TRBJ1-6; D gene uncertain. V was cut by 0 bases and J by 4 bases, with 10 bases left in between. The CDR3 sequence is 16 residues long. Germline lookup yields CDR1 LNHNV and CDR2 YYDKDF (reference sequence).

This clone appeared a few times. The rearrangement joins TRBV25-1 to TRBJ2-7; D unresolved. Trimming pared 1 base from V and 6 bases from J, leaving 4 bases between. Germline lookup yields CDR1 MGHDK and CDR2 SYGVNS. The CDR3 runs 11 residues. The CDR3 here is CASSEFREQYF. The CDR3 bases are TGTGCCAGCAGTGAATTCCGCGAGCAGTACTTC.

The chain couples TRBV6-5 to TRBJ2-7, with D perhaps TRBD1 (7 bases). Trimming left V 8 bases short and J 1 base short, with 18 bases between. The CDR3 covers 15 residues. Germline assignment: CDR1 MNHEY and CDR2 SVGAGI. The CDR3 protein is CASGGQPGGSYEQYF. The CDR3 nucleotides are TGTGCCAGCGGGGGACAGCCCGGGGGATCCTACGAGCAGTACTTC.

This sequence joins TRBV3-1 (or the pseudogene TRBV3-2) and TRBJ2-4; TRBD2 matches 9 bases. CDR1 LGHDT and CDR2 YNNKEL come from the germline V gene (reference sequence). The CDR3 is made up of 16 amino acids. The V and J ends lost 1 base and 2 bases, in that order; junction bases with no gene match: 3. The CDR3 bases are TGTGCCAGCAGCCAAGTAGCGGGAGTTACCAAAAACATTCAGTACTTC. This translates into CASSQVAGVTKNIQYF.

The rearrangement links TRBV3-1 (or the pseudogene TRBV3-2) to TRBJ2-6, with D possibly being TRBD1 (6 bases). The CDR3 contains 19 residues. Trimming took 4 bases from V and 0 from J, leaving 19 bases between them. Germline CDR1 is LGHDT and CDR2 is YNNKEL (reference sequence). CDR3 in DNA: TGTGCCAGCAGCCGCCTAGAACAGGGACCATCCTCTGGGGCCAACGTCCTGACTTTC. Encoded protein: CASSRLEQGPSSGANVLTF.

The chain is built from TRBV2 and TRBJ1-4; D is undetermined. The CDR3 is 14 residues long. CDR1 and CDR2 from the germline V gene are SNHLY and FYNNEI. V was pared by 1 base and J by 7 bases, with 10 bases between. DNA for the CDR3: TGTGCCAGCAGTGAAGGGGTGGGTGGTGAAAAACTGTTTTTT. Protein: CASSEGVGGEKLFF.